This entry features one TCR beta chain sequence. Its antigen is not identified. Sequencing used immunoSEQ multiplex PCR; TCRdb keeps in-frame clones, though not all of them. The sample contains about 150,000 clones, 80% to 95% of which appear only once. This specimen comes from a study of T cell responses to AZD1222 COVID-19 vaccine. Study-wide points: Among vaccine-associated CD4 TCRs, coverage spanned spike, with dominance at 160-218 and 743-854. Spike-specific TCR breadth and depth rose after two AZD1222 doses.

Trimming shortened V by 11 bases and J by 4 bases, and 13 bases separated the two germline ends. Germline-derived CDR1 and CDR2 are SGHTA and FQGNSA. This CDR3 has 12 amino acids. The sample was peripheral blood, taken 28 days after the second AZD1222 dose. This receptor was obtained from an adult who received the AZD1222 COVID-19 vaccine. This chain links TRBV7-2 with TRBJ2-3; D may be TRBD2 (6 bases). The CDR3 nucleotides read TGTGCCGACCGCGGGGAGGCAGATACGCAGTATTTT. Protein product: CADRGEADTQYF.